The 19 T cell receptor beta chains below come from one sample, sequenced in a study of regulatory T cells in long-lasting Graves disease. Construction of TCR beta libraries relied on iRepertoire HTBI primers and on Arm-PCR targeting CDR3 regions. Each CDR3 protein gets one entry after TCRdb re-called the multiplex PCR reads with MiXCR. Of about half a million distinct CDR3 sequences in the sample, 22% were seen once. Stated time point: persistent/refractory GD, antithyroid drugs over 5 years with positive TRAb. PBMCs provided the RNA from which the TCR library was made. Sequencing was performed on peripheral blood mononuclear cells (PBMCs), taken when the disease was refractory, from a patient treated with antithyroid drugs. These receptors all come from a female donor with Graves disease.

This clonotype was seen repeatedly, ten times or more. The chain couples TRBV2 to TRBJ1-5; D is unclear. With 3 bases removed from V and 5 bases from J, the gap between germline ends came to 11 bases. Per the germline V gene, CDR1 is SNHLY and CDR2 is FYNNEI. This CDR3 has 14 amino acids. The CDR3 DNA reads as TGTGCCAGCAGTGATGTGCAGGCCTATCAGCCCCAGCATTTT. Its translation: CASSDVQAYQPQHF. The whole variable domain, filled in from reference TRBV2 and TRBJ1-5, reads EPEVTQTPSHQVTQMGQEVILRCVPISNHLYFYWYRQILGQKVEFLVSFYNNEISEKSEIFDDQFSVERPDGSNFTLKIRSTKLEDSAMYFCASSDVQAYQPQHFGDGTRLSIL.

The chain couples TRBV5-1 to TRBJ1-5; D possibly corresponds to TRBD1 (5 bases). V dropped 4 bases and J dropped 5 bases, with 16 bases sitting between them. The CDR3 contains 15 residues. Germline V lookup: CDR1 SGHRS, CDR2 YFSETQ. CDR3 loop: CASSLETGGDQPQHF. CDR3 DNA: TGCGCCAGCAGCCTTGAGACCGGGGGGGATCAGCCCCAGCATTTT. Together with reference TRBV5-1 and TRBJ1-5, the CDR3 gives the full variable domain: KAGVTQTPRYLIKTRGQQVTLSCSPISGHRSVSWYQQTPGQGLQFLFEYFSETQRNKGNFPGRFSGRQFSNSRSEMNVSTLELGDSALYLCASSLETGGDQPQHFGDGTRLSIL.

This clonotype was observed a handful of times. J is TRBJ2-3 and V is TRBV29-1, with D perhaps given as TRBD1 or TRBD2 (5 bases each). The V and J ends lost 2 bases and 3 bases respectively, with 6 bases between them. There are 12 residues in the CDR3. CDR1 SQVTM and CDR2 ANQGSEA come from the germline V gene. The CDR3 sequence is CSVEWGTDTQYF. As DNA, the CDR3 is TGCAGCGTTGAATGGGGGACAGATACGCAGTATTTT.

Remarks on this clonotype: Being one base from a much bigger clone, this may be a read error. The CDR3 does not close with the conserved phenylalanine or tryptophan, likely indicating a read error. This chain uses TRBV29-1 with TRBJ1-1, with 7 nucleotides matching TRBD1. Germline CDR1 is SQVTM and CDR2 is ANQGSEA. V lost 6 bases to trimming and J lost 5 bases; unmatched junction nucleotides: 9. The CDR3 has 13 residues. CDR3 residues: CSVRELQGTEAFL. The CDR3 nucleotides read TGCAGCGTACGGGAGTTACAGGGGACTGAAGCTTTCCTT.

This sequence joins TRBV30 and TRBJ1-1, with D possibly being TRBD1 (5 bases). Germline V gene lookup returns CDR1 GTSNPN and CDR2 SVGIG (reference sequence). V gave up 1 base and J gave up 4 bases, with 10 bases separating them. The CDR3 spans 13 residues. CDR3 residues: CAWSATEGTEAFF. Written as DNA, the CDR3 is TGTGCCTGGAGTGCGACAGAGGGCACTGAAGCTTTCTTT.

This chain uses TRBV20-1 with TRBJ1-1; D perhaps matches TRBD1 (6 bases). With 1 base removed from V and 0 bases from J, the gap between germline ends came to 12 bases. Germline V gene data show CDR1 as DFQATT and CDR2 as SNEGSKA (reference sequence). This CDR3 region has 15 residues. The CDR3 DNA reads TGCAGTGCTAGAGCCCCCCCAGGGGTGAACACTGAAGCTTTCTTT. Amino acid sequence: CSARAPPGVNTEAFF.

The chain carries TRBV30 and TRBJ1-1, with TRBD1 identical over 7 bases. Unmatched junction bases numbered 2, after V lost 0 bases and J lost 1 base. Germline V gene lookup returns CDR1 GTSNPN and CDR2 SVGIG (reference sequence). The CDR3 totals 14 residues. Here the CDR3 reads CAWSVGGWNTEAFF. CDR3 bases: TGTGCCTGGAGTGTAGGGGGCTGGAACACTGAAGCTTTCTTT.

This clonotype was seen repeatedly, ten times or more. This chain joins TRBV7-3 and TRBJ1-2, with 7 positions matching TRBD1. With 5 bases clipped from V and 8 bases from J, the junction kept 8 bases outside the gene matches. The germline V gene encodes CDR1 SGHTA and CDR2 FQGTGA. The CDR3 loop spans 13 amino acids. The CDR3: CASSHDRDDGYTF. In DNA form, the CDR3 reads TGTGCCAGCAGCCATGACAGGGACGACGGCTACACCTTC.

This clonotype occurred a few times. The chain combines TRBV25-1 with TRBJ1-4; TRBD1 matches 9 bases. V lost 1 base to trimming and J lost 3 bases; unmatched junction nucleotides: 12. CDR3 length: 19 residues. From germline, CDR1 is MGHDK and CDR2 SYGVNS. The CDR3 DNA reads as TGTGCCAGCAGTGAATTGGTAGTCAACAGGGGGCTTTCTAATGAAAAACTGTTTTTT. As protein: CASSELVVNRGLSNEKLFF.

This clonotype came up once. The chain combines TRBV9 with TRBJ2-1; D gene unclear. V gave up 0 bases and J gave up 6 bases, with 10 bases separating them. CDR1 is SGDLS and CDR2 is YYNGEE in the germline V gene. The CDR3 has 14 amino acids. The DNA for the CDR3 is TGTGCCAGCAGCGTAGTATCTGGAAGCAATGAGCAGTTCTTC. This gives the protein CASSVVSGSNEQFF.

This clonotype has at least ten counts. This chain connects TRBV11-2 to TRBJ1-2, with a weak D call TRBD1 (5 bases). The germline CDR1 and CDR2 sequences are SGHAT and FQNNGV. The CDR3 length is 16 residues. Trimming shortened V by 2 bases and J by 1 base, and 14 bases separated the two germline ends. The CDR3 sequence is CASSLITQGHNYGYTF. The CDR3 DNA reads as TGTGCCAGCAGCTTAATTACCCAGGGTCATAACTATGGCTACACCTTC.

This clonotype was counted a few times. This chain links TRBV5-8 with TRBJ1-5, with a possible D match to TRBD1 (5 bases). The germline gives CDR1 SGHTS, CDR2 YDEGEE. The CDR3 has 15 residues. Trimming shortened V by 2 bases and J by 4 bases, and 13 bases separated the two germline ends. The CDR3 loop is CASSLTPRGNQPQHF. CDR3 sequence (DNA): TGTGCCAGCAGCTTAACTCCCCGGGGGAATCAGCCCCAGCATTTT. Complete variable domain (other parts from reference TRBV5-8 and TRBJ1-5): EAGVTQSPTHLIKTRGQQATLRCSPISGHTSVYWYQQALGLGLQFLLWYDEGEERNRGNFPPRFSGRQFPNYSSELNVNALELEDSALYLCASSLTPRGNQPQHFGDGTRLSIL.

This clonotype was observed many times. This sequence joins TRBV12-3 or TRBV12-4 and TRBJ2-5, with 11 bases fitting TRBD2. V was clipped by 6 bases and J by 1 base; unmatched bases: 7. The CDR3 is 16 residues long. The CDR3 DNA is TGTGCCAGCAGCGACCTAGCGGGAGGTCCCCAAGAGACCCAGTACTTC. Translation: CASSDLAGGPQETQYF.

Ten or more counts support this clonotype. The DNA of the CDR3 is TGCAGTGCTCCTCAGGGAGGCACTGAAGCTTTCTTT. The encoded protein is CSAPQGGTEAFF. V and J are TRBV20-1 and TRBJ1-1, with D possibly matching TRBD1 (5 bases). Trimming shortened V by 5 bases and J by 4 bases, and 11 bases separated the two germline ends. Germline CDR1 and CDR2: DFQATT and SNEGSKA (reference sequence). This CDR3 is built from 12 residues.

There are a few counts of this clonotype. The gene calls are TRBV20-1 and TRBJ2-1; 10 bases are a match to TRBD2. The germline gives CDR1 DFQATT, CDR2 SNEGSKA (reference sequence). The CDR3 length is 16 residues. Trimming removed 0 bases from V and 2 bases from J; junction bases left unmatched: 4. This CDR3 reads CSARDRLAGAYNEQFF. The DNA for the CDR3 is TGCAGTGCTAGAGATAGGCTAGCGGGGGCCTACAATGAGCAGTTCTTC.

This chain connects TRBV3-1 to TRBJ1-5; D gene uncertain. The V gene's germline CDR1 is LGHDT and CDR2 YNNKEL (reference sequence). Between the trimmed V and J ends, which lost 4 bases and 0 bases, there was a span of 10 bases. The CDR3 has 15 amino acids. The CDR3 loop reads CASSPTPDSNQPQHF. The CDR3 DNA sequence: TGTGCCAGCAGCCCCACACCCGATAGCAATCAGCCCCAGCATTTT.

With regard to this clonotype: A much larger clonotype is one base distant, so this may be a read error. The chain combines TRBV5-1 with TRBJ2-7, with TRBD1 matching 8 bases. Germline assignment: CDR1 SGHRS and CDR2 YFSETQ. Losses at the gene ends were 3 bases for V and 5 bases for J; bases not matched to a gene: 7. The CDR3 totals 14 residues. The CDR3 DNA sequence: TGCGCCAGCAGCTGGCAGGGGGCATCCCACGAGCAGTACTTC. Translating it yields CASSWQGASHEQYF.

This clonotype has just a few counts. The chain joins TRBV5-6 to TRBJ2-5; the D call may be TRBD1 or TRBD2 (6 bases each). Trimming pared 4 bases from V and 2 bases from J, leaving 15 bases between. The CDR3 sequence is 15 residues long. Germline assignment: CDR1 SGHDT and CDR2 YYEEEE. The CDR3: CASSPRRGGQETQYF. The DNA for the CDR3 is TGTGCCAGCAGCCCTCGCAGGGGAGGACAAGAGACCCAGTACTTC.

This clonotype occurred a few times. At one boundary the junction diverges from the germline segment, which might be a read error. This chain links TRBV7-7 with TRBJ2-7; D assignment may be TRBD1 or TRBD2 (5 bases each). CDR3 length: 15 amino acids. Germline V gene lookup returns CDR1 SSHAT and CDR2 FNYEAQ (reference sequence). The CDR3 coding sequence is TGTGCTAGCAGCTTCGGGGCTCCTGGATCCTACGAGCAGTACTTC. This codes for CASSFGAPGSYEQYF.